A single T cell receptor (beta chain) is shown here with its context. Antigen: not known. Profiling relied on immunoSEQ multiplex PCR, and the TCRdb table lists in-frame clones only, not all of them. Of about 1 million clones listed, roughly 75% are singletons. This record belongs to a study of shared clonotypes between healthy human individuals. The CDR3 loop spans 15 amino acids. Per the germline V gene, CDR1 is ENHRY and CDR2 is SYGVKD. V dropped 3 bases and J dropped 3; count of bases not matched to a gene: 8. Broader study findings: Sharing across a few donors was seen in 4% to 5% of naive CD4 clonotypes.

The rearrangement uses TRBV10-3 and TRBJ2-7, with TRBD2 matching 7 bases. This TCR was recovered from a man between 18 and 29 years old in good health. The sequencing input was memory CD4+ T cells sorted from blood. Noted subset: CD45RA-negative fraction. The CDR3 is CAISEQSRGDYEQYF. Here the CDR3 DNA reads TGTGCCATCAGTGAACAAAGCCGGGGGGACTACGAGCAGTACTTC.